A selection of T cell receptor beta chains follows, all from one sample in a study of blood T cell repertoires in COVID-19. TCRdb's copy holds only in-frame clones and misses some; the assay was immunoSEQ multiplex PCR. This table holds about 280,000 clones, roughly 89% found once. Sequenced sample: PBMCs or T cells enriched from blood (not recorded which). These receptor sequences come from a woman under 30 with acute COVID-19. Both conserved end residues are part of each CDR3. The order of the fields is D gene, V gene, J gene, clone size, CDR3 protein, CDR3 DNA. D genes are given only for firm matches. Rows may omit the clone size; those that give it use once, few, many or a size class.

d_call: .
v_call: TRBV3-1/TRBV3-2
j_call: TRBJ2-3
clone_size: .
cdr3_aa: CASSNRDPRDTQYF
cdr3_nt: TGTGCCAGCAGCAACAGGGATCCTCGGGATACGCAGTATTTT

d_call: .
v_call: TRBV28
j_call: TRBJ1-5
clone_size: .
cdr3_aa: CASSAGGQPQHF
cdr3_nt: TGTGCCAGCAGCGCCGGAGGACAGCCCCAGCATTTT

d_call: .
v_call: TRBV24-1
j_call: TRBJ2-1
clone_size: few
cdr3_aa: CATGPRAYNEQFF
cdr3_nt: TGTGCCACCGGTCCCAGGGCCTACAATGAGCAGTTCTTC

d_call: TRBD1
v_call: TRBV19
j_call: TRBJ1-1
clone_size: .
cdr3_aa: CASQRSGQGVLSPEAFF
cdr3_nt: TGTGCCAGTCAACGCTCGGGACAGGGGGTTCTATCTCCTGAAGCTTTCTTT

d_call: .
v_call: TRBV11-2
j_call: TRBJ1-2
clone_size: .
cdr3_aa: CASRLPGSPGGYTF
cdr3_nt: TGTGCCAGCAGACTACCGGGTTCCCCCGGCGGCTACACCTTC

d_call: TRBD2
v_call: TRBV30
j_call: TRBJ2-5
clone_size: .
cdr3_aa: CAWGLAGGQETQYF
cdr3_nt: TGTGCCTGGGGACTAGCGGGAGGCCAAGAGACCCAGTACTTC

d_call: .
v_call: TRBV7-9
j_call: TRBJ2-1
clone_size: .
cdr3_aa: CASSLSASNEQFF
cdr3_nt: TGTGCCAGCAGCTTAAGCGCATCCAATGAGCAGTTCTTC

d_call: .
v_call: TRBV30
j_call: TRBJ2-6
clone_size: .
cdr3_aa: CAWTPTGASGANVLTF
cdr3_nt: TGTGCCTGGACGCCGACAGGAGCCTCTGGGGCCAACGTCCTGACTTTC

d_call: .
v_call: TRBV4-1
j_call: TRBJ1-1
clone_size: few
cdr3_aa: CASSQYGQGGAEAFF
cdr3_nt: TGCGCCAGCAGCCAATATGGGCAGGGTGGGGCTGAAGCTTTCTTT

d_call: .
v_call: TRBV7-9
j_call: TRBJ2-7
clone_size: .
cdr3_aa: CASTPPLSYEQYF
cdr3_nt: TGTGCCAGCACTCCCCCACTTTCATACGAGCAGTACTTC

d_call: .
v_call: TRBV11-3
j_call: TRBJ1-1
clone_size: few
cdr3_aa: CASSLTGMNTEAFF
cdr3_nt: TGTGCCAGCAGCTTAACAGGTATGAACACTGAAGCTTTCTTT

d_call: .
v_call: TRBV5-6
j_call: TRBJ1-1
clone_size: .
cdr3_aa: CASSFGGRGSTEAFF
cdr3_nt: TGTGCCAGCAGCTTTGGCGGCAGGGGAAGCACTGAAGCTTTCTTT

d_call: .
v_call: TRBV29-1
j_call: TRBJ1-3
clone_size: .
cdr3_aa: CSVVGQRNTIYF
cdr3_nt: TGCAGCGTTGTGGGACAACGGAACACCATATATTTT

d_call: TRBD2
v_call: TRBV10-3
j_call: TRBJ2-7
clone_size: once
cdr3_aa: CAIRAPLAGVYEQYF
cdr3_nt: TGTGCCATCAGGGCACCACTAGCGGGGGTTTACGAGCAGTACTTC

d_call: TRBD1
v_call: TRBV5-1
j_call: TRBJ2-1
clone_size: .
cdr3_aa: CASSLGAGGNEQFF
cdr3_nt: TGCGCCAGCAGCTTGGGGGCAGGGGGTAATGAGCAGTTCTTC

d_call: TRBD1
v_call: TRBV6-6
j_call: TRBJ1-5
clone_size: .
cdr3_aa: CASRPGGRNQPQHF
cdr3_nt: TGTGCCAGCAGGCCAGGGGGCCGCAATCAGCCCCAGCATTTT

d_call: TRBD2
v_call: TRBV10-2
j_call: TRBJ2-1
clone_size: .
cdr3_aa: CASSKLPLAGTYNEQFF
cdr3_nt: TGCGCCAGCAGTAAACTACCACTAGCGGGAACTTACAATGAGCAGTTCTTC

d_call: .
v_call: TRBV7-9
j_call: TRBJ2-7
clone_size: few
cdr3_aa: CASSFSADEQYF
cdr3_nt: TGTGCCAGCAGCTTCTCAGCGGACGAGCAGTACTTC

d_call: TRBD1
v_call: TRBV9
j_call: TRBJ2-3
clone_size: .
cdr3_aa: CASSVGGTGSPDTQYF
cdr3_nt: TGTGCCAGCAGCGTAGGGGGGACAGGGTCGCCAGATACGCAGTATTTT

d_call: .
v_call: TRBV19
j_call: TRBJ2-7
clone_size: .
cdr3_aa: CASSISHSYEQYF
cdr3_nt: TGTGCCAGTAGTATTTCACATTCCTACGAGCAGTACTTC

d_call: TRBD1
v_call: TRBV11-2
j_call: TRBJ2-7
clone_size: .
cdr3_aa: CASSPGTASYEQYF
cdr3_nt: TGTGCCAGCAGCCCCGGGACAGCTTCCTACGAGCAGTACTTC

d_call: .
v_call: TRBV18
j_call: TRBJ1-1
clone_size: .
cdr3_aa: CASSPSGNTEAFF
cdr3_nt: TGTGCCAGCTCACCATCGGGGAACACTGAAGCTTTCTTT

d_call: TRBD2
v_call: TRBV10-3
j_call: TRBJ2-3
clone_size: .
cdr3_aa: CAISASGTDTQYF
cdr3_nt: TGTGCCATCAGTGCTAGCGGGACAGATACGCAGTATTTT

d_call: .
v_call: TRBV20-1
j_call: TRBJ1-3
clone_size: few
cdr3_aa: CSASDDGNTIYF
cdr3_nt: TGCAGTGCTAGTGATGACGGGAACACCATATATTTT

d_call: TRBD1
v_call: TRBV19
j_call: TRBJ1-5
clone_size: .
cdr3_aa: CASSSGTGGNQPQHF
cdr3_nt: TGTGCCAGTAGTAGTGGGACAGGGGGCAATCAGCCCCAGCATTTT

d_call: TRBD1
v_call: TRBV7-3
j_call: TRBJ2-1
clone_size: .
cdr3_aa: CASSYGTASSYNEQFF
cdr3_nt: TGTGCCAGCAGCTACGGGACAGCGAGCTCCTACAATGAGCAGTTCTTC

d_call: TRBD2
v_call: TRBV9
j_call: TRBJ2-1
clone_size: .
cdr3_aa: CASSTPLAGGPLYNEQFF
cdr3_nt: TGTGCCAGCAGCACACCTCTAGCGGGAGGGCCCCTATACAATGAGCAGTTCTTC

d_call: TRBD2
v_call: TRBV11-2
j_call: TRBJ2-5
clone_size: .
cdr3_aa: CASSLDSGGQETQYF
cdr3_nt: TGTGCCAGCAGCTTAGATTCGGGAGGTCAAGAGACCCAGTACTTC

d_call: TRBD1
v_call: TRBV11-2
j_call: TRBJ1-2
clone_size: .
cdr3_aa: CASSSTGGSLYGYTF
cdr3_nt: TGTGCCAGCAGCTCGACAGGGGGCTCCCTCTATGGCTACACCTTC

d_call: .
v_call: TRBV12-5
j_call: TRBJ1-3
clone_size: .
cdr3_aa: CASGLSSYRSSGNTIYF
cdr3_nt: TGTGCTAGTGGTTTGTCCTCATATAGGAGCTCTGGAAACACCATATATTTT

d_call: .
v_call: TRBV2
j_call: TRBJ1-4
clone_size: once
cdr3_aa: CASSEFAGGHNEKLFF
cdr3_nt: TGTGCCAGCAGTGAATTCGCCGGGGGTCATAATGAAAAACTGTTTTTT

d_call: .
v_call: TRBV5-1
j_call: TRBJ1-1
clone_size: .
cdr3_aa: CASSLASGATEAFF
cdr3_nt: TGCGCCAGCAGCTTGGCGTCGGGTGCCACTGAAGCTTTCTTT

d_call: .
v_call: TRBV11-2
j_call: TRBJ1-2
clone_size: .
cdr3_aa: CASSLEAGGNYGYTF
cdr3_nt: TGTGCCAGCAGCTTAGAAGCGGGGGGCAACTATGGCTACACCTTC

d_call: .
v_call: TRBV19
j_call: TRBJ2-1
clone_size: .
cdr3_aa: CASSFRGNYNEQFF
cdr3_nt: TGTGCCAGTAGTTTTAGGGGGAACTACAATGAGCAGTTCTTC

d_call: TRBD2
v_call: TRBV4-2
j_call: TRBJ2-3
clone_size: once
cdr3_aa: CASSRAGTSGGSTDTQYF
cdr3_nt: TGTGCCAGCAGCCGGGCCGGGACTAGCGGGGGCAGCACAGATACGCAGTATTTT

d_call: TRBD2
v_call: TRBV10-2
j_call: TRBJ2-1
clone_size: .
cdr3_aa: CASSESIHSAGGRNEQFF
cdr3_nt: TGCGCCAGCAGTGAGTCGATTCATTCTGCGGGAGGGCGTAATGAGCAGTTCTTC

d_call: .
v_call: TRBV30
j_call: TRBJ1-3
clone_size: .
cdr3_aa: CAWSVQNTIYF
cdr3_nt: TGTGCCTGGAGTGTCCAGAACACCATATATTTT

d_call: TRBD2
v_call: TRBV27
j_call: TRBJ2-7
clone_size: .
cdr3_aa: CASSFTSGRPSYEQYF
cdr3_nt: TGTGCCAGCAGTTTCACTAGCGGGAGGCCCTCCTACGAGCAGTACTTC

d_call: .
v_call: TRBV4-2
j_call: TRBJ2-7
clone_size: .
cdr3_aa: CASSPPTGDYEQYF
cdr3_nt: TGTGCCAGTTCTCCGCCCACGGGGGATTACGAGCAGTACTTC

d_call: .
v_call: TRBV5-1
j_call: TRBJ1-6
clone_size: .
cdr3_aa: CASSLEGTGSPLHF
cdr3_nt: TGCGCCAGCAGCTTGGAAGGGACTGGCTCACCCCTCCACTTT

d_call: TRBD1
v_call: TRBV5-1
j_call: TRBJ2-1
clone_size: .
cdr3_aa: CASSSGQGGSYNEQFF
cdr3_nt: TGCGCCAGCAGCTCGGGACAGGGTGGCTCCTACAATGAGCAGTTCTTC

d_call: TRBD1
v_call: TRBV30
j_call: TRBJ2-3
clone_size: few
cdr3_aa: CAWEDRFTDTQYF
cdr3_nt: TGTGCCTGGGAGGACAGGTTCACAGATACGCAGTATTTT

d_call: TRBD2
v_call: TRBV10-3
j_call: TRBJ2-7
clone_size: .
cdr3_aa: CAISARSGGRDSEQYF
cdr3_nt: TGTGCCATCAGTGCCCGCTCGGGTGGGAGGGATAGCGAGCAGTACTTC

d_call: .
v_call: TRBV7-9
j_call: TRBJ1-2
clone_size: .
cdr3_aa: CASSSGARGYGYTF
cdr3_nt: TGTGCCAGCAGCTCAGGGGCCCGGGGCTATGGCTACACCTTC

d_call: TRBD2
v_call: TRBV2
j_call: TRBJ2-1
clone_size: once
cdr3_aa: CASSGTPGTSASSYNEQFF
cdr3_nt: TGTGCCAGCAGTGGAACTCCCGGGACTAGCGCGAGCTCCTACAATGAGCAGTTCTTC

d_call: .
v_call: TRBV15
j_call: TRBJ1-4
clone_size: .
cdr3_aa: CATSRDPNEATNEKLFF
cdr3_nt: TGTGCCACCAGCAGAGATCCTAACGAAGCAACTAATGAAAAACTGTTTTTT

d_call: .
v_call: TRBV6-2/TRBV6-3
j_call: TRBJ2-3
clone_size: .
cdr3_aa: CASSFSGTSTDTQYF
cdr3_nt: TGTGCCAGCAGTTTTTCGGGTACTAGCACAGATACGCAGTATTTT

d_call: TRBD1
v_call: TRBV10-2
j_call: TRBJ2-1
clone_size: .
cdr3_aa: CASKTGTGYNEQFF
cdr3_nt: TGCGCCAGCAAGACCGGGACAGGGTATAATGAGCAGTTCTTC

d_call: TRBD2
v_call: TRBV6-5
j_call: TRBJ2-1
clone_size: .
cdr3_aa: CASSYSGGSGEQFF
cdr3_nt: TGTGCCAGCAGTTACTCGGGCGGGAGCGGTGAGCAGTTCTTC

d_call: .
v_call: TRBV6-5
j_call: TRBJ1-5
clone_size: few
cdr3_aa: CASGGELDNQPQHF
cdr3_nt: TGTGCCAGCGGGGGGGAGCTGGACAATCAGCCCCAGCATTTT

d_call: TRBD1
v_call: TRBV28
j_call: TRBJ2-7
clone_size: .
cdr3_aa: CASSLDRDSSYEQYF
cdr3_nt: TGTGCCAGCAGTTTAGACCGGGACAGTTCCTACGAGCAGTACTTC

d_call: TRBD2
v_call: TRBV6-4
j_call: TRBJ2-1
clone_size: .
cdr3_aa: CARPELRGSGRSNNEQFF
cdr3_nt: TGTGCCAGGCCTGAACTGAGGGGTAGCGGGAGGAGTAACAATGAGCAGTTCTTC

d_call: .
v_call: TRBV5-1
j_call: TRBJ2-2
clone_size: .
cdr3_aa: CASSLERGSNTGELFF
cdr3_nt: TGCGCCAGCAGCTTGGAGAGGGGGAGTAACACCGGGGAGCTGTTTTTT

d_call: TRBD2
v_call: TRBV27
j_call: TRBJ2-1
clone_size: .
cdr3_aa: CASSVMGEGSYNEQFF
cdr3_nt: TGTGCCAGCAGTGTAATGGGGGAGGGCTCCTACAATGAGCAGTTCTTC

d_call: .
v_call: TRBV30
j_call: TRBJ2-7
clone_size: .
cdr3_aa: CAWSGGSDEQYF
cdr3_nt: TGTGCCTGGAGTGGGGGCAGCGACGAGCAGTACTTC

d_call: TRBD1
v_call: TRBV18
j_call: TRBJ1-2
clone_size: few
cdr3_aa: CASSRSTGDGYTF
cdr3_nt: TGTGCCAGCTCGCGCTCAACAGGGGATGGCTACACCTTC

d_call: .
v_call: TRBV6-5
j_call: TRBJ2-3
clone_size: .
cdr3_aa: CASSYSGKSTDTQYF
cdr3_nt: TGTGCCAGCAGTTACTCCGGGAAGAGCACAGATACGCAGTATTTT

d_call: TRBD1
v_call: TRBV11-2
j_call: TRBJ1-3
clone_size: .
cdr3_aa: CASSWGTGSSGNTIYF
cdr3_nt: TGTGCCAGCAGCTGGGGGACAGGGAGCTCTGGAAACACCATATATTTT

d_call: .
v_call: TRBV27
j_call: TRBJ2-3
clone_size: .
cdr3_aa: CASSLGQGTDTQYF
cdr3_nt: TGTGCCAGCAGTTTGGGGCAGGGGACAGATACGCAGTATTTT

d_call: .
v_call: TRBV10-3
j_call: TRBJ2-6
clone_size: .
cdr3_aa: CAISEPAGTGANVLTF
cdr3_nt: TGTGCCATCAGTGAGCCGGCAGGGACTGGGGCCAACGTCCTGACTTTC